Detailed here is one TCR beta chain. This entry comes from a study of blood T cell repertoires in COVID-19. Study overall: Material from acute and convalescent COVID-19 was sourced from the United States, Italy and Spain. PBMCs, B-cell-depleted T cells, or T cells provided the cDNA or gDNA that made up the material.

Assay: immunoSEQ multiplex PCR; the TCRdb copy retains only in-frame clones and omits some. The sample lists about 150,000 clones, 75% to 90% occurring once. While infection was still active, Seattle patients were enrolled and then followed longitudinally. V lost 4 bases and J 0 bases, leaving 3 bases between the germline ends. The CDR3 runs 13 residues. Germline loops: CDR1 SGHTA, CDR2 FQGTGA. Sequenced sample: peripheral blood. V gene TRBV7-3 combines with J gene TRBJ2-2; D uncertain. This clonotype was sampled from a man aged 18 to 30 with COVID-19, enrolled during active disease. For the CDR3, the DNA is TGTGCCAGCAGCTCTGCGAACACCGGGGAGCTGTTTTTT. Amino acids: CASSSANTGELFF.